These 8 T cell receptor beta chains share one sample of origin, sequenced in a study of T cells in localized non-small cell lung cancer. Generated by immunoSEQ multiplex PCR, the TCRdb table keeps only in-frame clones and is missing some. Among 30,000 to 35,000 clones listed, just over 90% were seen once. The material sequenced was peripheral blood, taken before any cancer treatment. These receptor sequences come from a female donor of 60 years or more with stage I lung adenocarcinoma.

This chain connects TRBV12-5 to TRBJ2-5, with TRBD2 identical over 12 bases. This CDR3 is 15 amino acids long. CDR1 is LGHNT and CDR2 is FRNRAP in the germline V gene. With V trimmed by 6 bases and J by 5 bases, 7 bases remained unmatched. CDR3: CASGLGLAGRETQYF. CDR3 DNA: TGTGCTAGTGGCCTTGGACTAGCGGGGCGCGAGACCCAGTACTTC. The entire variable domain, with the rest obtained from reference TRBV12-5 and TRBJ2-5, is as follows: DARVTQTPRHKVTEMGQEVTMRCQPILGHNTVFWYRQTMMQGLELLAYFRNRAPLDDSGMPKDRFSAEMPDATLATLKIQPSEPRDSAVYFCASGLGLAGRETQYFGPGTRLLVL.

This sequence joins TRBV5-3 and TRBJ1-1; 7 nucleotides agree with TRBD1. TRBV5-3 is labeled an ORF, and its function is uncertain. The CDR3 extends over 16 amino acids. V dropped 3 bases and J dropped 3; count of bases not matched to a gene: 11. The CDR3 coding sequence is TGTGCCAGAAGCTACTTAAAGGGCAGGGGGGACACTGAAGCTTTCTTT. Its translation is CARSYLKGRGDTEAFF.

The rearrangement uses TRBV19 and TRBJ2-3; D is ambiguous. Trimming removed 7 bases at V and 1 base at J, with 12 bases between. The CDR3 totals 14 residues. Germline CDR1 and CDR2: LNHDA and SQIVND (reference sequence). Here the CDR3 reads CASTAEWGTDTQYF. CDR3 sequence (DNA): TGTGCCAGTACCGCGGAGTGGGGCACAGATACGCAGTATTTT.

This clone was detected only once. The chain uses TRBV19 and TRBJ2-7; D not certain. The CDR3 spans 11 residues. Looked up from germline, CDR1 is LNHDA and CDR2 is SQIVND (reference sequence). Deletions cut 6 bases from V and 0 bases from J, with 3 bases between. The CDR3 region is CASSPSYEQYF. For the CDR3, the DNA is TGTGCCAGTAGCCCCTCCTACGAGCAGTACTTC.

This chain joins TRBV9 and TRBJ2-1; TRBD1 aligns across 9 bases. This CDR3 is built from 14 residues. Germline V gene data show CDR1 as SGDLS and CDR2 as YYNGEE. With 0 bases clipped from V and 8 bases from J, the junction kept 3 bases outside the gene matches. Here the CDR3 reads CASSVEQGADEQFF. The CDR3 bases are TGTGCCAGCAGCGTAGAACAGGGGGCTGATGAGCAGTTCTTC.

This chain joins TRBV5-1 and TRBJ2-6; D not resolved. Germline V gene sequence: CDR1 SGHRS, CDR2 YFSETQ. The germline V and J ends were trimmed by 2 bases and 0 bases, with 6 bases remaining between them. The CDR3 runs 15 residues. CDR3 amino acids: CASSFSGSGANVLTF. For the CDR3, the DNA is TGCGCCAGCAGCTTCTCGGGCTCTGGGGCCAACGTCCTGACTTTC.

This clone counts as medium-sized (0.01 to 0.1%). The J gene is TRBJ2-7, the V gene TRBV5-6; D is uncertain. This CDR3 is built from 15 residues. Germline assignment: CDR1 SGHDT and CDR2 YYEEEE. V lost 3 bases, J lost 6 bases, and 19 bases lay in between. The CDR3 DNA reads as TGTGCCAGCAGCTGGCTAAATGGTGGGGTCTGCGAGCAGTACTTC. This gives the protein CASSWLNGGVCEQYF.

The rearrangement uses TRBV18 and TRBJ2-3; 11 bases are a match to TRBD2. The CDR3 sequence is 16 residues long. The J segment lost 2 bases and the V segment lost 3 bases, leaving 4 bases of the junction unmatched. The germline CDR1 and CDR2 sequences are KGHSH and LQKENI. CDR3 nucleotide sequence: TGTGCCAGCTCACCTCCGGGACTAGCGGACACAGATACGCAGTATTTT. Amino acids: CASSPPGLADTDTQYF.